A single sample is the source of the 2 T cell receptor beta chains below, sequenced in a study of T cell clonality in common variable immunodeficiency. Clones were sequenced by immunoSEQ multiplex PCR, and TCRdb holds only the in-frame ones, with some missing. The table lists tens of thousands of clones, with no singletons. The material sequenced was peripheral blood mononuclear cells. The receptors stem from a person aged 18 to 75 in good health.

This clone was detected ten times or more. The missing CDR3 end, 3 residues past where the read stops, is filled in from the germline J gene. The V call is TRBV24-1, the J call TRBJ1-6, with no clear D. The ends were cut back, 7 bases at V and 6 bases at J, with 18 bases in the middle. The CDR3 loop spans 16 amino acids. Germline V CDR1 and CDR2: KGHDR, SFDVKD. The DNA read from the CDR3 is TGTGCCACCAGCGCCGCAGTCGAGGTTATTAATTCACCC. This sequence encodes CATSAAVEVINSP. The full CDR3 protein is CATSAAVEVINSPLHF.

This clone showed up many times. Sequencing ends 3 residues short of the CDR3 end; the germline J gene provides the rest. This sequence joins TRBV2 and TRBJ2-2, with 8 bases aligning to TRBD1. V lost 6 bases, J lost 0 bases, and 9 bases stayed unmatched. Germline V lookup: CDR1 SNHLY, CDR2 FYNNEI. This CDR3 spans 17 amino acids. Incomplete CDR3 DNA: TGTGCCAGCAGCCCCGAAGGGACAGGAACGAACACCGGGGAG. Amino acid sequence: CASSPEGTGTNTGE. The CDR3 in full is CASSPEGTGTNTGELFF.